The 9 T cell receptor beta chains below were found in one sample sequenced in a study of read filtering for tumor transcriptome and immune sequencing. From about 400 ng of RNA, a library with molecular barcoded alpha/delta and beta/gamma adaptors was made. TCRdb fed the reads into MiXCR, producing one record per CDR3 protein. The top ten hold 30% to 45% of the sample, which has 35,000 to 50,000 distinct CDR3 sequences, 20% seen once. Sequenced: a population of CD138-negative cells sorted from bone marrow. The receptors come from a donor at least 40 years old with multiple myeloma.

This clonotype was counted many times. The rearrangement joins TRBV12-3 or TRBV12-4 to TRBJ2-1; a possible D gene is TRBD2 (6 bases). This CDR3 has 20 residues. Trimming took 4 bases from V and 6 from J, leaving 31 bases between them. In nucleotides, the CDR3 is TGTGCCAGCAGTTATGGAGGGCTGGGCCCATCTCGAGGGGTGGGCAATGAGCAGTTCTTC. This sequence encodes CASSYGGLGPSRGVGNEQFF.

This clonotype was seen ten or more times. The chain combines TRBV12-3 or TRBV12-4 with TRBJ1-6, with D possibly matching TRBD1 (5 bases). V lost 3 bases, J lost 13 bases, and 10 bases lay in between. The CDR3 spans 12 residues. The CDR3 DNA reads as TGTGCCAGCAGTTTCGGGCAGGGCCCCCTCCACTTT. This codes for CASSFGQGPLHF.

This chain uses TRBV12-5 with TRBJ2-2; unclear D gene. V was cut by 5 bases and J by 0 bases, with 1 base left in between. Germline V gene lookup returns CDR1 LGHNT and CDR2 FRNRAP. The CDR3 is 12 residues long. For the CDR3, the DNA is TGTGCTAGTGGTCCGAACACCGGGGAGCTGTTTTTT. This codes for CASGPNTGELFF. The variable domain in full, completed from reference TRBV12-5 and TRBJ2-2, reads DARVTQTPRHKVTEMGQEVTMRCQPILGHNTVFWYRQTMMQGLELLAYFRNRAPLDDSGMPKDRFSAEMPDATLATLKIQPSEPRDSAVYFCASGPNTGELFFGEGSRLTVL.

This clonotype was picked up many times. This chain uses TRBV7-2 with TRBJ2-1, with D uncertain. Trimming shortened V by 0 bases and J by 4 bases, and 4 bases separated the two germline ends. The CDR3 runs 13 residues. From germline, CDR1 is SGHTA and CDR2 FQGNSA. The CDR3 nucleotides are TGTGCCAGCAGCTTAGCTCAATACAATGAGCAGTTCTTC. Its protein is CASSLAQYNEQFF.

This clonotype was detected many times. The CDR3 here is CASSLVGTGYLSNEKLFF. The CDR3 region has the DNA TGTGCCAGCAGTTTAGTGGGGACAGGGTACCTCTCTAATGAAAAACTGTTTTTT. The chain couples TRBV28 to TRBJ1-4; 9 bases align to TRBD1. The CDR3 is 18 residues long. CDR1 and CDR2 from the germline V gene are MDHEN and SYDVKM. Trimming at V came to 2 bases and at J to 3 bases, leaving 10 bases not matched to a gene.

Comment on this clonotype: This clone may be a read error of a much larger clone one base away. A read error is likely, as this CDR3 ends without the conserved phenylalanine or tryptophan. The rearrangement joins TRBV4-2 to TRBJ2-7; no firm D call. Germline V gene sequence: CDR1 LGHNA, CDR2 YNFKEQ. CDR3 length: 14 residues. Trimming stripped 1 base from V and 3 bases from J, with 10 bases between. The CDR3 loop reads CASSQAEQNYEQYL. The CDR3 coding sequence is TGTGCCAGCAGCCAAGCCGAGCAGAACTACGAGCAGTACCTC.

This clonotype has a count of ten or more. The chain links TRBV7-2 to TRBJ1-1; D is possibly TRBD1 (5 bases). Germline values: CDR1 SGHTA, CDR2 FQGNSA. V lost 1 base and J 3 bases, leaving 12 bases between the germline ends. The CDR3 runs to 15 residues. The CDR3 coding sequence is TGTGCCAGCAGCTTAGACCGTGGGGGAGACACTGAAGCTTTCTTT. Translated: CASSLDRGGDTEAFF.

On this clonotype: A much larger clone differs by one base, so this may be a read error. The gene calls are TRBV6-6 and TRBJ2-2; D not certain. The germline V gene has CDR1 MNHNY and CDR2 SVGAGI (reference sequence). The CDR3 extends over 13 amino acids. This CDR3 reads CASSYSNTVELFF. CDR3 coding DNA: TGTGCCAGCAGCTACTCGAACACCGTGGAGCTGTTTTTT.

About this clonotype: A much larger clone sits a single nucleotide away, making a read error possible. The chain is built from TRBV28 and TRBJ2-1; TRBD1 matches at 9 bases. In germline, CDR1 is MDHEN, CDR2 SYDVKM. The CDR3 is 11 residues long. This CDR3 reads CAWADRGFLLF. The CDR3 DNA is TGTGCCTGGGCGGACAGGGGATTTTTGCTCTTC.